Presented here are 20 T cell receptor beta chains from one specimen sequenced in a study of cytomegalovirus exposure and HLA in healthy donors. The PCR contained 60 Vbeta and 13 Jbeta primers. Sequencing used immunoSEQ multiplex PCR; TCRdb keeps in-frame clones, though not all of them. The repertoire holds approximately 300,000 clones, with almost 85% as singletons. Sequencing was performed on PBMCs. The receptors were sampled from a woman in her thirties or forties in good health and CMV-seropositive.

This chain links TRBV6-5 with TRBJ2-7, with D maybe TRBD1 (5 bases). Per germline, CDR1 MNHEY and CDR2 SVGAGI. The V end was cut by 2 bases, the J end by 5 bases, with 10 bases between. The CDR3 spans 13 residues. The CDR3 DNA reads TGTGCCAGCAGTTACCGGCAGGGCCACGAGCAGTACTTC. Translated, it gives CASSYRQGHEQYF.

This clone was counted between two and nine times. The chain is built from TRBV5-6 and TRBJ2-7, with 10 bases that match TRBD2. This CDR3 is 15 amino acids long. Trimming cost V 2 bases and J 0 bases; bases outside gene matches: 2. From germline, CDR1 is SGHDT and CDR2 YYEEEE. The CDR3 spells CASSFPSGSSYEQYF. CDR3 bases: TGTGCCAGCAGCTTCCCTAGCGGGAGCTCCTACGAGCAGTACTTC.

This chain connects TRBV19 to TRBJ2-2; maybe TRBD2 (6 bases). Between the trimmed V and J ends, which lost 4 bases and 2 bases, there was a span of 11 bases. The CDR3 totals 15 residues. From germline, CDR1 is LNHDA and CDR2 SQIVND (reference sequence). This CDR3 is CASSNRDLNTGELFF. The CDR3 bases are TGTGCCAGTAGTAACCGGGACTTAAACACCGGGGAGCTGTTTTTT.

This clone was detected a few times. This chain connects TRBV6-1 to TRBJ2-1; D is unresolved. CDR1 MNHNS and CDR2 SASEGT come from the germline V gene. Trimming removed 6 bases at V and 2 bases at J, with 11 bases between. The CDR3 contains 14 residues. This CDR3 is CASSPAQTYNEQFF. The CDR3 DNA sequence: TGTGCCAGCAGCCCTGCGCAAACCTACAATGAGCAGTTCTTC.

With regard to this clone: A read error may account for a junction end that differs from germline. The V and J genes are TRBV11-1 and TRBJ2-7; 13 bases line up with TRBD2. Germline-derived CDR1 and CDR2 are SGHAT and FQDESV (reference sequence). The CDR3 length is 16 residues. CDR3 in DNA: TGTGCCAGCAGCCTAGCGGGACTAGCGGGAATCTACGAGCAGTACTTC. Protein product: CASSLAGLAGIYEQYF.

This rearrangement joins TRBV5-1 to TRBJ2-2, with TRBD2 matching 13 bases. CDR1 and CDR2 (germline): SGHRS, YFSETQ. The CDR3 consists of 16 residues. Unmatched junction bases numbered 7, after V lost 4 bases and J lost 7 bases. The CDR3 sequence is CASSPGLAGVDGELFF. DNA of the CDR3: TGCGCCAGCAGCCCAGGACTAGCGGGAGTTGACGGGGAGCTGTTTTTT.

The V gene is TRBV4-2, the J gene TRBJ2-3, with D tentatively TRBD2 (5 bases). The V gene lost 4 bases and the J gene lost 4 bases, with 18 bases spanning the gap. The CDR3 length is 16 residues. Germline CDR1 reads LGHNA; CDR2 reads YNFKEQ. The CDR3 here is CASSRETLEIADTQYF. The CDR3 region has the DNA TGTGCCAGCAGCCGAGAGACACTAGAAATTGCAGATACGCAGTATTTT.

Worth noting for this clone: Other DNA sequences in the sample encode the same CDR3. The gene calls are TRBV27 and TRBJ1-2, with 10 bases matching TRBD1. Trimming removed 7 bases from V and 1 base from J; junction bases left unmatched: 3. In germline, CDR1 is MNHEY, CDR2 SMNVEV (reference sequence). The CDR3 sequence is 14 residues long. CDR3 nucleotide sequence: TGTGCCAGCAAAGGGACAGGGGTTAACTATGGCTACACCTTC. This codes for CASKGTGVNYGYTF.

Note on this clone: One junction end disagrees with the germline gene, perhaps due to a read error. The CDR3 loop is CASSQDRKFSF. In DNA form, the CDR3 reads TGCGCCAGCAGCCAAGACCGCAAGTTCAGTTTC. V gene TRBV4-3 combines with J gene TRBJ2-7, with D uncertain. The CDR3 totals 11 residues. Germline V gene lookup returns CDR1 LGHNA and CDR2 YSLEER.

The rearrangement links TRBV27 to TRBJ1-2; 8 nucleotides align to TRBD1. This CDR3 has 14 amino acids. V was pared by 3 bases and J by 4 bases, with 4 bases of the junction left unmatched. Germline V gene sequence: CDR1 MNHEY, CDR2 SMNVEV (reference sequence). The CDR3 here is CASSFSGQGYGYTF. CDR3 in DNA: TGTGCCAGCAGTTTCTCAGGACAGGGCTATGGCTACACCTTC.

This clone was counted only a few times. One junction end does not reproduce the germline sequence, and a read error may be involved. The V and J genes are TRBV7-9 and TRBJ2-7; 11 nucleotides match TRBD2. CDR3 length equals 13 residues. The germline CDR1 and CDR2 sequences are SEHNR and FQNEAQ (reference sequence). The CDR3 sequence: CASSGGLAGGFNF. The CDR3, as DNA: TGTGCCAGCAGCGGAGGCTTAGCGGGAGGGTTTAACTTC. Full variable domain (rest looked up from reference TRBV7-9 and TRBJ2-7): DTGVSQNPRHKITKRGQNVTFRCDPISEHNRLYWYRQTLGQGPEFLTYFQNEAQLEKSRLLSDRFSAERPKGSFSTLEIQRTEQGDSAMYLCASSGGLAGGFNFGPGTRLTVT.

The genes are TRBV19 and TRBJ2-5, with D maybe TRBD1 (6 bases). Trimming removed 3 bases at V and 4 bases at J, with 15 bases between. The CDR3 is 15 residues long. Per the germline V gene, CDR1 is LNHDA and CDR2 is SQIVND (reference sequence). The CDR3 region has the DNA TGTGCCAGTAGTATTAACCCCAGGGGACGAGAGACCCAGTACTTC. It translates to CASSINPRGRETQYF.

The chain employs TRBV7-2 and TRBJ2-7, with D perhaps matching TRBD2 (6 bases). CDR3 length: 14 amino acids. The germline V and J ends were trimmed by 5 bases and 3 bases, with 14 bases remaining between them. Germline assignment: CDR1 SGHTA and CDR2 FQGNSA. The CDR3 region is CASSQDGGFYEQYF. CDR3 sequence (DNA): TGTGCCAGCAGCCAAGATGGAGGGTTCTACGAGCAGTACTTC. The full variable domain, rest sourced from reference TRBV7-2 and TRBJ2-7, is GAGVSQSPSNKVTEKGKDVELRCDPISGHTALYWYRQSLGQGLEFLIYFQGNSAPDKSGLPSDRFSAERTGGSVSTLTIQRTQQEDSAVYLCASSQDGGFYEQYFGPGTRLTVT.

The rearrangement uses TRBV19 and TRBJ1-3, with 10 bases identical to TRBD1. V lost 4 bases to trimming and J lost 3 bases; unmatched junction nucleotides: 9. Looked up from germline, CDR1 is LNHDA and CDR2 is SQIVND (reference sequence). CDR3 length: 17 amino acids. The CDR3 loop reads CASSRGQGTVLGNTIYF. In DNA form, the CDR3 reads TGTGCCAGTAGTAGGGGACAGGGGACTGTGCTTGGAAACACCATATATTTT. Variable domain in full (rest from reference TRBV19 and TRBJ1-3): DGGITQSPKYLFRKEGQNVTLSCEQNLNHDAMYWYRQDPGQGLRLIYYSQIVNDFQKGDIAEGYSVSREKKESFPLTVTSAQKNPTAFYLCASSRGQGTVLGNTIYFGEGSWLTVV.

V usage is TRBV4-3 and J usage is TRBJ1-2, with 9 bases lining up with TRBD1. This CDR3 is built from 15 residues. In germline, CDR1 is LGHNA, CDR2 YSLEER. Losses at the gene ends were 4 bases for V and 4 bases for J; bases not matched to a gene: 7. CDR3 nucleotides: TGCGCCAGCAGCCTCGGGACAGGGAGCCTCTATGGCTACACCTTC. It is translated as CASSLGTGSLYGYTF.

This chain links TRBV30 with TRBJ2-5, with 14 positions matching TRBD2. V lost 4 bases and J lost 0; bases outside the gene matches: 4. Looked up from germline, CDR1 is GTSNPN and CDR2 is SVGIG (reference sequence). The CDR3 spans 16 residues. DNA of the CDR3: TGTGCCTGGACCGGGACTAGCGGGAGACACCAAGAGACCCAGTACTTC. Its translation is CAWTGTSGRHQETQYF.

For this clone: The sample carries other DNA sequences with the same CDR3. The chain carries TRBV7-3 and TRBJ1-1, with a weak D call TRBD1 (5 bases). V lost 6 bases, J lost 4 bases, and 12 bases lay in between. Germline V gives CDR1 SGHTA, CDR2 FQGTGA. The CDR3 is made up of 13 amino acids. The CDR3 reads CASSFTGTTEAFF. CDR3 DNA sequence: TGTGCCAGCAGTTTTACAGGAACCACTGAAGCTTTCTTT. Looking up the rest from reference TRBV7-3 and TRBJ1-1 gives the full variable domain: GAGVSQTPSNKVTEKGKYVELRCDPISGHTALYWYRQSLGQGPEFLIYFQGTGAADDSGLPNDRFFAVRPEGSVSTLKIQRTERGDSAVYLCASSFTGTTEAFFGQGTRLTVV.

The CDR3 protein is CASSSLAVRGTDTQYF. CDR3 DNA: TGTGCCAGCAGTTCTCTAGCGGTTCGGGGCACAGATACGCAGTATTTT. The gene calls are TRBV28 and TRBJ2-3; 7 positions agree with TRBD2. With V trimmed by 4 bases and J by 1 base, 8 bases remained unmatched. Germline V lookup: CDR1 MDHEN, CDR2 SYDVKM. The CDR3 has 16 amino acids. Full variable domain (missing parts from reference TRBV28 and TRBJ2-3): DVKVTQSSRYLVKRTGEKVFLECVQDMDHENMFWYRQDPGLGLRLIYFSYDVKMKEKGDIPEGYSVSREKKERFSLILESASTNQTSMYLCASSSLAVRGTDTQYFGPGTRLTVL.

The V and J genes are TRBV7-9 and TRBJ2-7, with 14 bases matching TRBD2. V shed 4 bases, J shed 5 bases, and the junction held 10 bases outside the gene matches. Germline values: CDR1 SEHNR, CDR2 FQNEAQ (reference sequence). The length of the CDR3 is 17 residues. The CDR3 DNA is TGTGCCAGCAGCTCAGGGACTAGCGGGAGTCTTCTCAACGAGCAGTACTTC. This codes for CASSSGTSGSLLNEQYF.

The V gene is TRBV10-3, the J gene TRBJ1-1; D is undetermined. The germline gives CDR1 ENHRY, CDR2 SYGVKD. The CDR3 totals 15 residues. The V end was cut by 3 bases, the J end by 3 bases, with 14 bases between. The CDR3 DNA reads TGTGCCATCAGTGATGCGGGGAGACAAGACACTGAAGCTTTCTTT. It is translated as CAISDAGRQDTEAFF.